This T cell receptor (beta chain) is from a study of T cells after somatic rescue of genetic block. The V gene end was trimmed by 1 base and the J gene end by 4 bases; junction bases not matched to a gene: 5. Germline V CDR1 and CDR2: MNHEY, SMNVEV (reference sequence). The CDR3 has 16 residues. TCRdb keeps only in-frame clones here, not all; method: immunoSEQ multiplex PCR. This table holds about 63,000 clones, 92% found once. The sequence derives from a man aged 35 to 55. The chain carries TRBV27 and TRBJ2-2; 8 bases map to TRBD2. What was sequenced was peripheral blood mononuclear cells (PBMCs). The DNA for the CDR3 is TGTGCCAGCAGTTTATTCAGCGGGGGTATCACCGGGGAGCTGTTTTTT. This sequence encodes CASSLFSGGITGELFF.